Each of the 19 T cell receptor beta chains below was sequenced from the same sample in a study of cytomegalovirus exposure and HLA in healthy donors. With 60 Vbeta and 13 Jbeta primers, the PCR was carried out. Assay: immunoSEQ multiplex PCR; the TCRdb copy retains only in-frame clones and omits some. The data show 90,000 to 150,000 clones, roughly 65% seen once. The sequencing input was PBMCs. These TCRs come from a man aged 40-49 years in good health and CMV-seropositive.

This clone has more than one count but fewer than ten. The chain is built from TRBV10-3 and TRBJ2-1; 8 nucleotides agree with TRBD2. The CDR3 sequence is 15 residues long. Germline loops: CDR1 ENHRY, CDR2 SYGVKD. With 3 bases clipped from V and 9 bases from J, the junction kept 10 bases outside the gene matches. CDR3 nucleotide sequence: TGTGCCATCAGTGAACACGGGGGGGGTACAAGTGAGCAGTTCTTC. Its translation: CAISEHGGGTSEQFF.

J is TRBJ2-2 and V is TRBV7-6; 8 nucleotides match TRBD2. Germline-derived CDR1 and CDR2 are SGHVS and FNYEAQ. V was clipped by 5 bases and J by 16 bases; unmatched bases: 18. This CDR3 has 15 residues. The CDR3 DNA sequence: TGTGCCAGCAGCCCCGGTCCGATAGCGGGACCCTCGGAGTTTTTT. It yields the protein CASSPGPIAGPSEFF.

The chain has TRBV5-6 and TRBJ2-1; D unresolved. Trimming removed 0 bases from V and 4 bases from J, with 11 bases in between. The CDR3 totals 15 residues. In germline, CDR1 is SGHDT, CDR2 YYEEEE. The CDR3 DNA follows: TGTGCCAGCAGCTTGGACTGGAGAATTTACAATGAGCAGTTCTTC. Protein product: CASSLDWRIYNEQFF.

The count of this clone is one. The chain links TRBV2 to TRBJ2-5; 11 bases are a match to TRBD2. V was pared by 4 bases and J by 5 bases, with 3 bases of the junction left unmatched. Germline V CDR1 and CDR2: SNHLY, FYNNEI. The CDR3 loop spans 14 amino acids. In DNA, the CDR3 is TGTGCCAGCAGTGGACTAGCGGGGCGGGAGACCCAGTACTTC. Translated: CASSGLAGRETQYF.

This clone has only one observation. The chain is built from TRBV5-1 and TRBJ2-7, with a tentative D call TRBD1 (5 bases). Trimming stripped 0 bases from V and 7 bases from J, with 17 bases between. Germline V gene lookup returns CDR1 SGHRS and CDR2 YFSETQ. The length of the CDR3 is 15 residues. The CDR3 spells CASSLGQSPVLEQYF. In DNA form, the CDR3 reads TGCGCCAGCAGCTTGGGACAGTCCCCCGTCCTGGAGCAGTACTTC.

This clone has more than one count but fewer than ten. The V and J genes are TRBV30 and TRBJ1-1; D is perhaps TRBD1 (6 bases). CDR1 and CDR2 from the germline V gene are GTSNPN and SVGIG (reference sequence). V shed 1 base and J shed 11 bases, with 17 bases lying between them. The length of the CDR3 is 13 residues. In DNA form, the CDR3 reads TGTGCCTGGAGTGGGGGACAATGGCTCCGGGCTTTCTTT. It yields the protein CAWSGGQWLRAFF.

The gene calls are TRBV18 and TRBJ1-2; TRBD1 might be the D (6 bases). V lost 3 bases and J lost 0, with 11 bases in between. The CDR3 runs 15 residues. The germline gives CDR1 KGHSH, CDR2 LQKENI. CDR3 bases: TGTGCCAGCTCACCCGGGACAACGCCTAACTATGGCTACACCTTC. Translating gives CASSPGTTPNYGYTF.

The gene calls are TRBV29-1 and TRBJ1-3, with TRBD1 identical over 7 bases. This CDR3 is 13 amino acids long. The germline CDR1 and CDR2 sequences are SQVTM and ANQGSEA. Trimming at V came to 4 bases and at J to 2 bases, leaving 2 bases not matched to a gene. The CDR3 DNA reads as TGCAGCGTTGCCGGGACAGCTGGAAACACCATATATTTT. This sequence encodes CSVAGTAGNTIYF.

The chain recombines TRBV30 with TRBJ2-4; TRBD2 matches 7 bases. From germline, CDR1 is GTSNPN and CDR2 SVGIG (reference sequence). V was pared by 0 bases and J by 1 base, with 0 bases of the junction left unmatched. The CDR3 has 14 residues. CDR3 loop: CAWSVGGAKNIQYF. CDR3 in DNA: TGTGCCTGGAGTGTCGGGGGGGCCAAAAACATTCAGTACTTC. The full variable domain, with the rest looked up from reference TRBV30 and TRBJ2-4, is SQTIHQWPATLVQPVGSPLSLECTVEGTSNPNLYWYRQAAGRGLQLLFYSVGIGQISSEVPQNLSASRPQDRQFILSSKKLLLSDSGFYLCAWSVGGAKNIQYFGAGTRLSVL.

The chain is built from TRBV27 and TRBJ2-7, with a weak D call TRBD1 (6 bases). V was trimmed by 1 base and J by 0 bases, leaving 16 bases between them. This CDR3 has 17 amino acids. Germline V gene lookup returns CDR1 MNHEY and CDR2 SMNVEV (reference sequence). The DNA of the CDR3 is TGTGCCAGCAGTTTATATCCGCCCGGACAGAGCTCCTACGAGCAGTACTTC. Translating gives CASSLYPPGQSSYEQYF.

In DNA form, the CDR3 reads TGTGCCAGCAGTTTATTCTTTAGGAGGACAGGGGGCATGGACACTGAAGCTTTCTTT. It is translated as CASSLFFRRTGGMDTEAFF. J is TRBJ1-1 and V is TRBV27; 11 nucleotides agree with TRBD1. Germline CDR1 MNHEY, CDR2 SMNVEV (reference sequence). The CDR3 is 19 amino acids. Losses at the gene ends were 1 base for V and 3 bases for J; bases not matched to a gene: 13.

This clone has a handful of counts. The V gene is TRBV5-1, the J gene TRBJ1-3, with D perhaps TRBD1 (5 bases). The V gene lost 0 bases and the J gene lost 3 bases, with 10 bases spanning the gap. This CDR3 spans 15 amino acids. Germline CDR1 and CDR2: SGHRS and YFSETQ. The CDR3 DNA follows: TGCGCCAGCAGCTTGGGCGGGGACTTTGGAAACACCATATATTTT. This encodes CASSLGGDFGNTIYF.

This rearrangement joins TRBV7-8 to TRBJ2-5; TRBD2 agrees at 7 bases. The J call is in doubt because the DNA end fits TRBJ2-7 better. CDR1 and CDR2 (germline): SGHVS, FQNEAQ. The CDR3 has 15 amino acids. CDR3: CASSLGGGSSYEQYF. The CDR3 nucleotides are TGTGCCAGCAGCTTGGGGGGAGGGAGCTCCTACGAGCAGTACTTC.

The chain recombines TRBV9 with TRBJ1-2; D remains ambiguous. Germline V lookup: CDR1 SGDLS, CDR2 YYNGEE. The V and J ends lost 0 bases and 3 bases respectively, with 9 bases between them. The CDR3 is 14 amino acids. CDR3 nucleotide sequence: TGTGCCAGCAGCGTAGATCTCTCGGACTATGGCTACACCTTC. Translating it yields CASSVDLSDYGYTF.

This chain joins TRBV29-1 and TRBJ1-2, with D possibly matching TRBD1 (6 bases). The V gene lost 6 bases and the J gene lost 2 bases, with 16 bases spanning the gap. The germline gives CDR1 SQVTM, CDR2 ANQGSEA. The CDR3 spans 14 residues. In nucleotides, the CDR3 is TGCAGCGTGACCCGGGACAACGCGAACTATGGCTACACCTTC. It yields the protein CSVTRDNANYGYTF.

The chain has TRBV7-9 and TRBJ2-5; 7 nucleotides align to TRBD1. The J segment lost 5 bases and the V segment lost 1 base, leaving 4 bases of the junction unmatched. The CDR3 spans 14 residues. CDR1 and CDR2 from the germline V gene are SEHNR and FQNEAQ (reference sequence). CDR3 DNA: TGTGCCAGCAGCTTAGTAGGGGGCATGGAGACCCAGTACTTC. Translating it yields CASSLVGGMETQYF.

This rearrangement joins TRBV7-8 to TRBJ1-1; perhaps TRBD1 as D (6 bases). From germline, CDR1 is SGHVS and CDR2 FQNEAQ. This CDR3 has 14 residues. Trimming left V 4 bases short and J 2 bases short, with 11 bases between. The CDR3 coding sequence is TGTGCCAGCAGCTACGTAGGGGGAAACACTGAAGCTTTCTTT. It yields the protein CASSYVGGNTEAFF.

This clone came up once. The V gene is TRBV5-1, the J gene TRBJ2-1; 7 bases fit TRBD2. Trimming removed 4 bases from V and 0 bases from J; junction bases left unmatched: 4. The CDR3 length is 15 residues. Germline V CDR1 and CDR2: SGHRS, YFSETQ. CDR3 loop: CASSRRGNSYNEQFF. CDR3 sequence (DNA): TGCGCCAGCAGCCGGCGGGGGAACTCCTACAATGAGCAGTTCTTC.

The chain recombines TRBV28 with TRBJ1-5; TRBD1 might be the D (5 bases). Trimming cost V 3 bases and J 5 bases, with 11 bases left between them. Germline CDR1 and CDR2: MDHEN and SYDVKM. The CDR3 totals 14 residues. CDR3: CASSFGTGHQPQHF. The CDR3, as DNA: TGTGCCAGCAGTTTTGGAACAGGACATCAGCCCCAGCATTTT.